This T cell receptor (beta chain) was identified in a study of cytomegalovirus exposure and HLA in healthy donors listed by TCRdb under 2017. In the study overall: An earlier analysis of some 550 of the donors reported 250 to 300 Gb of sequence data and 117 million unique TCR beta sequences from around 200 million T cells. An early release that covered several hundred HLA-typed donors contained about 300 gigabases of sequencing data and tens of millions of unique TCR sequences. Of the 300 to 500 genotyped donors, 81% were placed in the genetic ancestry cluster associated with self-reported Caucasian donors. The study was designed to test whether signatures of past pathogen exposure could be identified by cataloging public T cell receptors. Using immunosequencing, the study profiled T cell repertoires from 666 subjects and related those repertoires to cytomegalovirus serostatus. In addition to the first cohort of 650 to 750 subjects, a separate validation cohort of 120 different subjects was used. To predict cytomegalovirus infection status, the study brought together high-throughput TCR immunosequencing, statistical association of individual TCRs with disease status, and machine learning. A later analysis re-analyzed previously published TCR beta repertoires from 650 to 800 donors and added high-resolution HLA genotyping to study TCR occurrence patterns. Rather than using new phenotypic data, the later analysis identified candidate immune exposures from TCR beta sequences and from how often those sequences occurred across donors. An earlier analysis of about 620 of the donors applied high-throughput TCR beta sequencing to assess whether each TCR beta V gene segment acted as functional or pseudogenic. Donor age, sex, ethnicity and CMV serostatus were collected together with the repertoire data. A later genetic analysis used genome-wide SNP genotypes for about 65% of the roughly 670 donors, treating that subset as a discovery cohort. All discovery cohort repertoires had been generated on a single sequencing platform. Class I and class II HLA loci were covered by the typing at four-digit resolution. Typing coverage varied by locus: roughly 620-630 donors for A, B, C, DRB1 and DQB1; roughly 520 for DQA1; around 570 for DPA1; approximately 450 for DPB1. Because of strong linkage in the cohort, four or five DR-DQ haplotypes were treated as single units for association and clustering. On average, around 240,000 unique TCR beta nucleotide sequences were sequenced per donor among fewer than 500 genotyped donors of the cohort, with roughly 19% of those sequences being non-productive.

To note about this clone: Its antigen has not been determined. Base qualities are not recorded, but no much larger clone differs from it by a single base.

Preparation of the library involved the immunoSEQ multiplex PCR assay. For the multiplex PCR, a mixture combining 60 forward primers for TCR Vbeta segments and 13 reverse primers for TCR Jbeta segments was used. The CDR3 region of rearranged TCR beta genes was amplified from genomic DNA with a multiplex PCR assay. The Illumina HiSeq System was used to sequence the amplified TCR beta libraries as 87-base-pair reads. In the paper's pipeline: In a later analysis, 77 million or so unique TCR beta chains were counted across the approximately 620 repertoires, and roughly 9.9 million of these chains were shared by at least two donors. Raw reads were error-corrected and collapsed into unique sequences with a nearest-neighbor algorithm that merged closely related sequences to remove PCR and sequencing errors. V, D and J gene segments were assigned by aligning CDR3 sequences to IMGT reference sequences. For a sequence to be retained, a match of at least six nucleotides to both a V gene segment and a J gene segment was required. Rearrangements were called productive when the CDR3 lacked stop codons and stayed in frame with V and J; all others were non-productive. CDR3 was defined by IMGT convention, running from the second conserved V-encoded cysteine to the conserved J-encoded phenylalanine. The earlier analysis of 550 to 650 of the donors excluded any sequence lacking an unambiguous match to a single V gene segment. An earlier analysis of 500 to 700 of the donors classified V segments as functional when productive rearrangements were above 56.7% and as segregating when the standard deviation between donors was above 5%. A statistical classification framework was built for diagnosing cytomegalovirus status from the catalog of TCR beta chain sequences. In a later analysis, TCR nucleotide sequences were compared against IMGT/GENE-DB human TR gene sequences so that V and J genes could be assigned. A later analysis assigned CDR3 sequences and most-parsimonious VDJ recombination scenarios with the TCRdist pipeline. In a later analysis, each TCR beta chain was defined by its CDR3 amino acid sequence together with its V-gene family, and reads without a unique V-gene family were excluded. To address suspected cross-contamination and a sequencing artifact, a later analysis removed 450 to 700 highly shared, low-generation-probability nucleotide sequences. In a later analysis, a clonal expansion index was calculated for each public chain from normalized within-repertoire ranks of inferred template counts. Generation probabilities in a later analysis came from a VDJ recombination model fitted to out-of-frame rearrangements, and those results were checked against IGoR. In a later analysis, TCR-TCR, TCR-HLA and TCR-CMV co-occurrence was scored with hypergeometric tests, and a repertoire-size bias correction was applied to TCR pairs. In a later analysis, false discovery rates were estimated by permuting HLA or CMV assignments 20 times. In a later analysis, co-occurring TCRs were grouped using DBSCAN, and TCRdist sequence similarity was added for clustering within HLA-allele-positive subsets. Co-occurrence clustering excluded repertoires with fewer than 30,000 or more than 120,000 public chains, plus five with anomalous nucleotide sharing. TCRdb's version of the immuneACCESS table is confined to in-frame rearrangements and falls short of the full clone set. An unresolved V gene accounts for under half of the shortfall where checked; the remainder is of unknown origin. The D gene and trimming were derived from the DNA, and the V and J assignments and clone size from that table. This sample comprises more than 50,000 clones, approximately 80% of them detected only once. Together, the top ten hold 2% to 3% of the sample.

The germline V gene yields SGDLS for CDR1 and YYNGEE for CDR2. The CDR3 has 13 amino acids, counting the end cysteine and phenylalanine. Left in the record is the CDR3 DNA by itself, 39 bases read in frame from the first base. At the junction V is shortened by 3 bases and J by 2 bases, with 7 bases in between. What the work shows at the level of the full study, not this receptor alone: In a later analysis, about 17,000 TCR beta sequences were associated with specific HLA alleles at a false discovery rate of 0.05. Only TCR beta chains were sequenced in this cohort, and the absence of alpha or paired-chain data limited detectable features. V-gene and J-gene trimming of TCR beta chains was associated with a missense DCLRE1C variant in a later genetic analysis, and the association was replicated in an independent cohort. In an earlier analysis of 587 of the donors, most TCR beta V segments appeared in productive rearrangements about 90% or about 30% of the time, broadly matching IMGT annotations. The study listed 164 TCR beta chains as associated with cytomegalovirus. A cluster of highly shared sequence variants was judged likely to represent a technical artifact of the sequencing pipeline. Several of the top co-occurrence clusters appeared to be linked to parvovirus B19, influenza, CMV and Epstein-Barr virus, according to a later analysis. Sequencing depth was assumed to be roughly uniform across donors in the presence/absence analyses, though that assumption may not hold. According to a later analysis, most CMV-associated TCR beta chains appeared to be HLA-restricted, and the HLA associations seemed to be driven largely by CMV exposure. A later genetic analysis reported fewer N-insertions in productive TCRs among donors in an Asian-associated ancestry cluster than the roughly 700-donor mean. A few of the identified cytomegalovirus-associated TCR beta chains were confirmed in vitro to be specific for cytomegalovirus antigens. HLA typing was unavailable for some donors at each locus, so association tests used only the typed subset. Some IMGT-functional V segments, including TRBV6-2 and TRBV6-3, could not be told apart with the 87-base-pair reads, so those segments were excluded. Across donors, most TCR sequences were observed very rarely, whereas some public TCRs were present in many individuals. The only immune exposure information available for the cohort was CMV serostatus. A further reported finding was that TCR beta sequences accurately predicted the HLA-A and HLA-B alleles for most subjects in the first cohort. Assigning TCR associations to individual alleles was difficult when HLA alleles, especially DR and DQ, strongly co-occurred. The authors suggested that the approach could potentially be generalized to other disease states and immunological phenotypes. A later analysis found that HLA-associated TCR beta chains were more clonally expanded and had lower generation probabilities than equally common non-associated chains. Cytomegalovirus status was reported to be diagnosed by the classifier with high specificity and sensitivity in both the original and validation cohorts. Correlated functional status among segregating V segments might reflect linkage disequilibrium, but an unknown experimental factor could not be ruled out. In a later analysis, the rate of TCR association differed among HLA loci, with DRB1 alleles having the most associated TCRs and HLA-C alleles having the fewest. Because counts were too low, roughly 18 rarely observed V segments, including chromosome 9 orphons, were left out of the earlier analysis of about 620 of the donors.

The cohort consisted of 666 healthy bone marrow donors. All cohort members were sampled while nominally healthy, although unrecorded immune exposures were likely present. The donor tested CMV seronegative, placing the donor among the 352 seronegative members of the cohort. A peripheral blood sample was collected from each donor, and TCR beta sequencing was performed on peripheral blood mononuclear cells. The Qiagen DNeasy Blood Extraction Kit was used to extract genomic DNA from the blood cell samples. The chain joins TRBV9 to TRBJ2-3; the D segment cannot be called with confidence. The TCR originated in a female donor in good health and CMV-seronegative. Input material: PBMCs. The DNA reads TGTGCCAGCAGCGGCTATGACACAGATACGCAGTATTTT. Protein translation: CASSGYDTDTQYF.